Listed here are 28 T cell receptor beta chains from one sample, sequenced in a study of T cell clonality in common variable immunodeficiency. Repertoires were generated with immunoSEQ multiplex PCR, while TCRdb's copy carries only in-frame clones and drops some. The specimen has roughly 32,000 clones, none found just once. The source material was peripheral blood mononuclear cells. Every receptor here comes from a person between 18 and 75 years old in good health.

This clone was observed a few times. The read falls 3 residues short of the CDR3 end, and the missing part is taken from the germline J gene. The rearrangement uses TRBV30 and TRBJ2-2; TRBD1 aligns across 9 bases. Germline V gene lookup returns CDR1 GTSNPN and CDR2 SVGIG (reference sequence). This CDR3 has 16 amino acids. The CDR3 protein is CAWSPFRGQGPEKLFF. The sequenced part of the CDR3 DNA is TGTGCCTGGAGTCCGTTTAGGGGACAGGGACCCGAAAAG.

As regards this clone: The CDR3 goes on 3 residues after the read ends, and that part is filled in from the germline J gene. The chain has TRBV11-3 and TRBJ2-7; D gene unclear. The CDR3 covers 12 residues. From germline, CDR1 is SGHNT and CDR2 YENEEA. Trimming took 4 bases from V and 3 from J, leaving 7 bases between them. The CDR3: CASSSSRYEQYF. Incomplete CDR3 DNA: TGTGCCAGCAGCTCCTCCCGCTACGAG.

This clone has ten or more counts. Sequencing ends 3 residues short of the CDR3 end; the germline J gene provides the rest. The rearrangement joins TRBV5-1 to TRBJ2-1; 7 nucleotides match TRBD2. The V and J ends lost 3 bases and 5 bases, in that order; junction bases with no gene match: 5. Germline V gene sequence: CDR1 SGHRS, CDR2 YFSETQ. This CDR3 has 14 residues. CDR3 DNA, as far as it was read: TGCGCCAGCAGCTATGGGACTACAAACAATGAG. Its translation: CASSYGTTNNE. The entire CDR3 sequence reads CASSYGTTNNEQFF.

As regards this clone: The CDR3 extends 3 residues past the end of the read, so its final part is completed from the germline J gene. The chain has TRBV19 and TRBJ2-4; possible D gene TRBD1, 6 bases. Germline-derived CDR1 and CDR2 are LNHDA and SQIVND (reference sequence). This CDR3 has 14 residues. CDR3 DNA (partial): TGTGCCAGTGGCCCGGCTGACAGGTACTATGGT. Amino acids: CASGPADRYYG. The entire CDR3 protein is CASGPADRYYGQYF.

This clone was recorded at least ten times. The read ends 3 residues shy of where the CDR3 ends; the end is completed using the germline J gene. The V gene is TRBV5-5, the J gene TRBJ2-1; perhaps TRBD1 as D (6 bases). The CDR3 spans 15 residues. Germline V CDR1 and CDR2: SGHKS, YYEKEE (reference sequence). V dropped 1 base and J dropped 8 bases, with 16 bases sitting between them. The CDR3 protein is CASSLWQGIKDEQFF. The CDR3 DNA, read in part, is TGTGCCAGCAGCTTGTGGCAGGGGATAAAGGATGAG.

The table lists this clone with a few counts. The sequenced fragment ends 3 residues before the CDR3 boundary, so the rest is inferred from the germline J gene. The V and J genes are TRBV5-1 and TRBJ1-2, with TRBD1 matching over 11 bases. V trimming: 4 bases; J trimming: 4 bases; junction bases outside the gene matches: 6. This CDR3 is 15 amino acids long. Germline V gives CDR1 SGHRS, CDR2 YFSETQ. The sequenced CDR3 bases are TGCGCCAGCAGCCCCGGGACAGGGGGTCTCTATGGC. As protein: CASSPGTGGLYG. The CDR3 in full is CASSPGTGGLYGYTF.

Details on this clone: The CDR3 goes on 3 residues after the read ends, and that part is filled in from the germline J gene. V is TRBV18 and J is TRBJ2-3, with D possibly being TRBD1 (5 bases). This CDR3 contains 14 residues. Germline-derived CDR1 and CDR2 are KGHSH and LQKENI. The DNA read from the CDR3 is TGTGCCAGCTCACTCCAGACAGACCAAGAGACG. This gives the protein CASSLQTDQET. The CDR3 reads in full as CASSLQTDQETQYF.

This clone was picked up many times. The read ends 3 residues shy of where the CDR3 ends; the end is completed using the germline J gene. The chain employs TRBV20-1 and TRBJ2-3, with D possibly matching TRBD2 (5 bases). CDR1 and CDR2 (germline): DFQATT, SNEGSKA (reference sequence). The CDR3 loop spans 11 amino acids. CDR3 DNA (partial): TGCAGTGCTAGAGATCGGCGGGCG. Its translation: CSARDRRA. The whole CDR3 is CSARDRRAQYF.

This clone was detected ten times or more. The CDR3 end falls 3 residues outside the read, so it is completed with the germline J gene. The chain joins TRBV4-1 to TRBJ2-7; perhaps TRBD1 as D (6 bases). CDR1 and CDR2 from the germline V gene are MGHRA and YSYEKL. The CDR3 totals 15 residues. V lost 2 bases, J lost 0 bases, and 11 bases lay in between. CDR3 in amino acids: CASSQRGDTSYEQYF. The sequenced CDR3 bases are TGCGCCAGCAGCCAAAGAGGGGACACCTCCTACGAG.

A remark on this clone: The sequence runs out 3 residues before the end of the CDR3; the remainder is reconstructed from the germline J gene. V usage is TRBV7-9 and J usage is TRBJ2-4; D gene ambiguous. Germline loops: CDR1 SEHNR, CDR2 FQNEAQ (reference sequence). The CDR3 contains 14 residues. CDR3 bases read: TGTGCCAGCAGCTTAGTGCCCGATAACTATGGT. Its translation: CASSLVPDNYG. The full CDR3 protein is CASSLVPDNYGQYF.

This clone occurred a few times. The sequence runs out 3 residues before the end of the CDR3; the remainder is reconstructed from the germline J gene. The V and J genes are TRBV29-1 and TRBJ2-3, with D possibly matching TRBD1 (5 bases). Germline V lookup: CDR1 SQVTM, CDR2 ANQGSEA. This CDR3 comprises 13 residues. The CDR3 region is CSAMDNLNQPQYF. CDR3 DNA, as far as it was read: TGCAGCGCCATGGACAACCTTAATCAGCCG.

There are many counts of this clone. With the read ending 3 residues before the CDR3 end, the germline J gene is used to fill in that end. The chain couples TRBV5-5 to TRBJ2-3, with 10 bases aligning to TRBD2. The CDR3 spans 15 residues. CDR1 is SGHKS and CDR2 is YYEKEE in the germline V gene (reference sequence). The CDR3 protein is CASSLGLAGRATQYF. The CDR3 DNA, read in part, is TGTGCCAGCAGCTTGGGACTAGCGGGTCGGGCCACG.

This clone was picked up a small number of times. The read ends 3 residues shy of where the CDR3 ends; the end is completed using the germline J gene. This chain connects TRBV5-1 to TRBJ1-1; 7 nucleotides agree with TRBD1. CDR3 length: 17 residues. The V gene's germline CDR1 is SGHRS and CDR2 YFSETQ. The ends lost 3 bases at V and 3 bases at J; junction bases unmatched: 14. CDR3 in amino acids: CASSSSWVGGDDTEAFF. Incomplete CDR3 DNA: TGCGCCAGCAGCTCAAGTTGGGTAGGGGGCGATGACACTGAA.

This clone was detected many times. The read terminates 3 residues before the CDR3 end, so the remaining end is supplied by the germline J gene. The chain has TRBV7-8 and TRBJ2-6, with D possibly TRBD2 on 6 matching bases. Germline assignment: CDR1 SGHVS and CDR2 FQNEAQ. Between the trimmed V and J ends, which lost 5 bases and 0 bases, there was a span of 14 bases. The CDR3 consists of 17 residues. CDR3 region: CASSRGTADSGANVLTF. The DNA read from the CDR3 is TGTGCCAGCAGCCGGGGGACTGCCGACTCTGGGGCCAACGTC.

Many counts were recorded for this clone. The missing CDR3 end, 3 residues past where the read stops, is filled in from the germline J gene. The rearrangement joins TRBV9 to TRBJ2-5; 11 bases fit TRBD2. CDR1 and CDR2 (germline): SGDLS, YYNGEE. J lost 3 bases, V lost 4 bases, and 2 bases had no gene match. The CDR3 covers 14 residues. The CDR3 is CASSSGLAEETQYF. The part of the CDR3 DNA that was read is TGTGCCAGCAGCTCGGGACTAGCGGAAGAGACC.

This clone appeared many times. The read finishes 3 residues shy of the CDR3 end, and the germline J gene is used to complete it. V is TRBV9 and J is TRBJ2-7; 9 bases align to TRBD2. The CDR3 runs to 15 residues. CDR1 is SGDLS, CDR2 YYNGEE, per germline. The ends lost 0 bases at V and 3 bases at J; junction bases unmatched: 4. The CDR3 DNA, read in part, is TGTGCCAGCAGCGTAGGGCAGCGGGGGGACTACGAG. This codes for CASSVGQRGDYE. The whole CDR3 sequence reads CASSVGQRGDYEQYF.

With respect to this clone: The observed sequence ends 3 residues before the CDR3 terminus, with the missing tail filled in from the germline J gene. The chain uses TRBV2 and TRBJ1-3; no firm D call. Germline V gene sequence: CDR1 SNHLY, CDR2 FYNNEI. Deletions cut 1 base from V and 3 bases from J, with 4 bases between. There are 13 residues in the CDR3. The CDR3 is CASSEEVGNTIYF. The covered CDR3 bases are TGTGCCAGCAGTGAAGAGGTTGGAAACACC.

In its sample, this clone was seen a few times. The sequenced part of the CDR3 DNA is TGCGCCAGCAGCTTGGTGGACAGGGGAATCTATGGC. Encoded protein: CASSLVDRGIYG. The whole CDR3 protein is CASSLVDRGIYGYTF. The chain is built from TRBV5-1 and TRBJ1-2; 9 bases agree with TRBD1. The CDR3 end is not reached by the read, which stops 3 residues before it; the germline J gene fills it in. This CDR3 has 15 amino acids. V lost 0 bases to trimming and J lost 4 bases; unmatched junction nucleotides: 4. Per germline, CDR1 SGHRS and CDR2 YFSETQ.

Worth noting for this clone: The read terminates 3 residues ahead of where the CDR3 ends, so the germline J gene completes it. J is TRBJ2-2 and V is TRBV7-2, with D tentatively TRBD1 (7 bases). The CDR3 is made up of 14 amino acids. Germline V CDR1 and CDR2: SGHTA, FQGNSA. Deletions cut 5 bases from V and 7 bases from J, with 14 bases between. The CDR3 loop is CASSPGGHNGELFF. The covered CDR3 bases are TGTGCCAGCAGCCCAGGGGGGCATAACGGGGAG.

By proportion, this clone is medium-sized (0.01 to 0.1%). The CDR3 end is not reached by the read, which stops 3 residues before it; the germline J gene fills it in. The V gene is TRBV9, the J gene TRBJ2-3; perhaps TRBD1 as D (6 bases). V was trimmed by 4 bases and J by 1 base, leaving 13 bases between them. The CDR3 sequence is 15 residues long. In germline, CDR1 is SGDLS, CDR2 YYNGEE. This CDR3 reads CASSLQGRGTDTQYF. The DNA read from the CDR3 is TGTGCCAGCAGCTTACAGGGTAGGGGCACAGATACG.

The sample holds a few counts of this clone. The CDR3 is cut off 3 residues early in the read; its end comes from the germline J gene. This chain uses TRBV7-8 with TRBJ1-2, with TRBD1 identical over 7 bases. The CDR3 spans 16 residues. V was clipped by 1 base and J by 5 bases; unmatched bases: 10. Germline V lookup: CDR1 SGHVS, CDR2 FQNEAQ. CDR3 amino acids: CASSLVRQGSSYGYTF. The DNA read from the CDR3 is TGTGCCAGCAGCTTAGTAAGACAGGGATCTTCGTATGGC.

This clone was counted many times. The read comes to an end 3 residues before the CDR3 does, leaving the germline J gene to fill in the end. The chain links TRBV4-1 to TRBJ2-2; TRBD2 aligns across 8 bases. The germline gives CDR1 MGHRA, CDR2 YSYEKL. V lost 8 bases, J lost 5 bases, and 7 bases stayed unmatched. The CDR3 sequence is 14 residues long. The CDR3 reads CASGAASGTGELFF. The part of the CDR3 DNA that was read is TGCGCCAGCGGAGCGGCTAGCGGGACCGGGGAG.

This clone was counted ten times or more. Read data end 3 residues before the CDR3 end; the end is taken from the germline J gene. The V and J genes are TRBV19 and TRBJ1-2, with 8 bases identical to TRBD1. J gave up 4 bases and V 1 base, and 2 bases lay outside the gene matches. This CDR3 has 14 residues. Per the germline V gene, CDR1 is LNHDA and CDR2 is SQIVND (reference sequence). The CDR3 loop reads CASSIVGTGYGYTF. Incomplete CDR3 DNA: TGTGCCAGTAGTATAGTTGGGACAGGCTATGGC.

This clone was recorded at least ten times. The read ends 3 residues shy of where the CDR3 ends; the end is completed using the germline J gene. This chain uses TRBV19 with TRBJ1-5; 11 bases fit TRBD1. Germline CDR1 reads LNHDA; CDR2 reads SQIVND (reference sequence). After removal of 4 bases from V and 2 bases from J, the junction contained 7 bases not matched to a gene. This CDR3 comprises 17 residues. The CDR3 loop reads CASSRDRGMDGNQPQHF. The DNA read from the CDR3 is TGTGCCAGTAGTAGGGACAGGGGGATGGATGGCAATCAGCCC.

In this sample, this clone turned up many times. Read sequence stops 3 residues before the CDR3 end, and the germline J gene provides the missing end. The gene calls are TRBV5-6 and TRBJ2-6; no definite D call. CDR3 length: 15 amino acids. Trimming took 0 bases from V and 0 from J, leaving 4 bases between them. CDR1 SGHDT and CDR2 YYEEEE come from the germline V gene. The covered CDR3 bases are TGTGCCAGCAGCTTGGGAGGCTCTGGGGCCAACGTC. Its translation is CASSLGGSGANV. Given in full, the CDR3 is CASSLGGSGANVLTF.

There are many counts of this clone. The sequence runs out 3 residues before the end of the CDR3; the remainder is reconstructed from the germline J gene. The chain links TRBV7-2 to TRBJ2-7; a possible D gene is TRBD1 (5 bases). Germline V gives CDR1 SGHTA, CDR2 FQGNSA. The CDR3 runs 14 residues. Trimming stripped 4 bases from V and 1 base from J, with 11 bases between. CDR3 DNA, as far as it was read: TGTGCCAGCAGCTGGATGTCAGGGTCCTACGAG. Residues: CASSWMSGSYE. The full CDR3 sequence reads CASSWMSGSYEQYF. The variable domain in full, with the rest retrieved from reference TRBV7-2 and TRBJ2-7, is GAGVSQSPSNKVTEKGKDVELRCDPISGHTALYWYRQSLGQGLEFLIYFQGNSAPDKSGLPSDRFSAERTGGSVSTLTIQRTQQEDSAVYLCASSWMSGSYEQYFGPGTRLTVT.

This clone was recorded many times. The read stops 3 residues short of the end of the CDR3; the missing end is completed from the germline J gene. The V gene is TRBV7-9, the J gene TRBJ2-3, with a possible D match to TRBD1 (6 bases). V lost 11 bases and J 2 bases, leaving 11 bases between the germline ends. Germline V gives CDR1 SEHNR, CDR2 FQNEAQ (reference sequence). The CDR3 loop spans 12 amino acids. The CDR3 bases that were read are TGTGCCGCACAGGGAAACACAGATACG. This translates into CAAQGNTDT. The CDR3, in full, reads CAAQGNTDTQYF.

The CDR3 sequence is CASSSAGAVNEQFF. The covered CDR3 bases are TGTGCCAGCAGCTCGGCGGGAGCTGTAAATGAG. The gene calls are TRBV11-2 and TRBJ2-1, with 7 bases identical to TRBD2. The missing CDR3 end, 3 residues past where the read stops, is filled in from the germline J gene. Trimming at V came to 4 bases and at J to 7 bases, leaving 7 bases not matched to a gene. Looked up from germline, CDR1 is SGHAT and CDR2 is FQNNGV. The CDR3 totals 14 residues.